This is a list of T cell receptor beta chains from one sample in a study of control samples from healthy donors and cancer patients. Sequencing was performed with immunoSEQ multiplex PCR; in TCRdb, only in-frame clones are kept and a portion is missing. Of tens of thousands of clones in the sample, about 87% were seen once. The sequencing input was PBMCs. All receptors come from a woman aged 45-65 years with head and neck cancer. The CDR3 runs from the conserved cysteine through the conserved F or W. A D gene is named only where the DNA matches it firmly. Size values are once, few and many counts, or a class for expanded clones, and some rows have none.

clone size: -; J gene: TRBJ2-2; D gene: -; V gene: TRBV18; CDR3 DNA: TGTGCCAGCTCACGACTCAGTTTTCCGGGACCGGGAGAGGAGCAAACCGGGGAGCTGTTTTTT; CDR3 protein: CASSRLSFPGPGEEQTGELFF
clone size: -; J gene: TRBJ1-4; D gene: -; V gene: TRBV4-3; CDR3 DNA: TGCGCCAGCAGCCCGGGACACGGGGGCAATGAAAAACTGTTTTTT; CDR3 protein: CASSPGHGGNEKLFF
clone size: once; J gene: TRBJ1-5; D gene: -; V gene: TRBV7-2; CDR3 DNA: TGTGCCAGCAGCGATTATAGCAATCAGCCCCAGCATTTT; CDR3 protein: CASSDYSNQPQHF
clone size: -; J gene: TRBJ1-1; D gene: -; V gene: TRBV18; CDR3 DNA: TGTGCCAGCTCGTTCAGGGTTGACACTGAAGCTTTCTTT; CDR3 protein: CASSFRVDTEAFF
clone size: -; J gene: TRBJ1-1; D gene: TRBD1; V gene: TRBV6-5; CDR3 DNA: TGTGCCAGCCCGACAGGGGGCGGCTCTGAAGCTTTCTTT; CDR3 protein: CASPTGGGSEAFF
clone size: -; J gene: TRBJ1-4; D gene: -; V gene: TRBV2; CDR3 DNA: TGTGCCAGCAGTGGGCAGCTGGGGGAAAAACTGTTTTTT; CDR3 protein: CASSGQLGEKLFF
clone size: -; J gene: TRBJ2-1; D gene: TRBD2; V gene: TRBV5-1; CDR3 DNA: TGCGCCAGCAGCTTTATAGCGGGGGGGCACAATGAGCAGTTCTTC; CDR3 protein: CASSFIAGGHNEQFF
clone size: -; J gene: TRBJ2-7; D gene: -; V gene: TRBV5-1; CDR3 DNA: TGCGCCAGCAGCTTGGACAGGGTCTACGAGCAGTACTTC; CDR3 protein: CASSLDRVYEQYF
clone size: -; J gene: TRBJ2-3; D gene: TRBD1; V gene: TRBV4-3; CDR3 DNA: TGCGCCAGCAGCCTCGGGACAGGAGGAAGGGATACGCAGTATTTT; CDR3 protein: CASSLGTGGRDTQYF
clone size: -; J gene: TRBJ1-1; D gene: -; V gene: TRBV9; CDR3 DNA: TGTGCCAGCAGCGGCACAGGTATTACTGAAGCTTTCTTT; CDR3 protein: CASSGTGITEAFF
clone size: -; J gene: TRBJ2-1; D gene: TRBD1; V gene: TRBV30; CDR3 DNA: TGTGCCTCCAACCTCAGGGGGCCGGGCAATGAGCAGTTCTTC; CDR3 protein: CASNLRGPGNEQFF